A selection of T cell receptor beta chains follows, all from one sample in a study of a mutant IDH1 vaccine in newly diagnosed glioma. Here immunoSEQ multiplex PCR was the method, and the copy in TCRdb shows in-frame clones only, minus some. The sample consists of roughly 120,000 clones, just under 80% of them appearing once. Their antigen targets remain unknown. Sample: PBMCs, taken from a glioma patient whose treatment included an IDH1 peptide vaccine. The receptors come from a man between 35 and 55 years old with glioma. The CDR3 runs from the conserved cysteine through the conserved F or W. The D gene is left open where the match is weak. Rows give clone size only sometimes, using once, few, many, or a class for an expanded clone.

TRBJ2-1 | TRBV5-1 | TRBD2 | NA | CASSSSGSREGEQFF | TGCGCCAGCAGCTCTAGCGGGAGCCGGGAAGGTGAGCAGTTCTTC
TRBJ1-5 | TRBV28 | NA | NA | CASSSYSGINQPQHF | TGTGCCAGCAGTTCATACTCAGGTATCAATCAGCCCCAGCATTTT
TRBJ1-2 | TRBV29-1 | TRBD1 | NA | CSATGGGNYGYTF | TGCAGCGCCACAGGGGGCGGTAACTATGGCTACACCTTC
TRBJ1-2 | TRBV7-3 | NA | few | CASSPSGRGGYTF | TGTGCCAGCAGCCCCTCAGGGCGGGGTGGCTACACCTTC
TRBJ2-3 | TRBV5-8 | NA | NA | CASSPGVGTRGTDTQYF | TGTGCCAGCAGTCCGGGAGTCGGGACTCGGGGCACAGATACGCAGTATTTT
TRBJ1-2 | TRBV6-5 | TRBD1 | NA | CASSRDRVYGYTF | TGTGCCAGCAGCCGGGACAGGGTCTATGGCTACACCTTC
TRBJ2-1 | TRBV11-2 | NA | NA | CASSRTAASEQFF | TGTGCCAGCAGCCGGACAGCCGCAAGCGAGCAGTTCTTC
TRBJ2-7 | TRBV27 | NA | NA | CASSRAGGEREQYF | TGTGCCAGCAGTCGGGCGGGTGGGGAAAGGGAGCAGTACTTC
TRBJ2-7 | TRBV27 | NA | few | CASRGAGLYEQYF | TGTGCCAGCAGAGGGGCGGGGCTCTACGAGCAGTACTTC
TRBJ2-1 | TRBV28 | TRBD2 | NA | CASSLWTSGFSYNEQFF | TGTGCCAGCAGTTTATGGACTAGCGGGTTCTCCTACAATGAGCAGTTCTTC
TRBJ2-4 | TRBV4-1 | NA | NA | CASSQWVRAGDKNIQYF | TGCGCCAGCAGCCAATGGGTGCGGGCAGGGGATAAAAACATTCAGTACTTC
TRBJ1-2 | TRBV10-2 | NA | NA | CASSESRVRRVGYTF | TGCGCCAGCAGTGAGTCGAGGGTGCGGAGGGTTGGCTACACCTTC
TRBJ2-7 | TRBV6-6 | NA | NA | CASSRPTRGGTYEQYF | TGTGCCAGCAGTAGACCCACCAGGGGGGGTACCTACGAGCAGTACTTC